This passage covers 6 T cell receptor beta chains from one sample sequenced in a study of shared clonotypes between healthy human individuals. TCRdb keeps only in-frame clones here, not all; method: immunoSEQ multiplex PCR. The sample consists of about 2.3 million clones, under 95% of them appearing once. Sequencing used naive CD4+ T cells from PBMCs. Subset here: CD45RA+ positively selected. These receptors originate from a man younger than 30 in good health. Some clones in this sample may be carry-over from other donors' samples.

V gene TRBV28 combines with J gene TRBJ1-2; D ambiguous. CDR1 and CDR2 (germline): MDHEN, SYDVKM. The CDR3 runs 14 residues. V was cut by 6 bases and J by 6 bases, with 17 bases left in between. CDR3 protein: CASRSRSEWNGYTF. The CDR3 DNA reads TGTGCCAGCAGGTCGCGGTCGGAGTGGAATGGCTACACCTTC.

The rearrangement joins TRBV27 to TRBJ2-7, with D unclear. CDR1 is MNHEY and CDR2 is SMNVEV in the germline V gene (reference sequence). Between the trimmed V and J ends, which lost 8 bases and 3 bases, there was a span of 11 bases. The CDR3 totals 12 residues. The CDR3 DNA reads TGTGCCAGCGAATGCGGTCTCTACGAGCAGTACTTC. Translation gives CASECGLYEQYF.

The chain carries TRBV18 and TRBJ2-2; the D gene could be TRBD1 or TRBD2 (5 bases each). This CDR3 contains 15 residues. The V end lost 6 bases, the J end lost 3 bases, and 14 bases lay between the germline ends. Germline V gene sequence: CDR1 KGHSH, CDR2 LQKENI. The CDR3 sequence: CASSAIGTDTGELFF. The CDR3 nucleotides are TGTGCCAGCTCTGCGATTGGGACGGACACCGGGGAGCTGTTTTTT.

The chain employs TRBV19 and TRBJ1-2; no reliable D call. Germline CDR1 LNHDA, CDR2 SQIVND (reference sequence). This CDR3 region has 13 residues. The V gene lost 3 bases and the J gene lost 4 bases, with 9 bases spanning the gap. The CDR3 region is CASSMGKGYGYTF. The CDR3 region has the DNA TGTGCCAGTAGTATGGGGAAGGGCTATGGCTACACCTTC. The whole variable domain, filled in from reference TRBV19 and TRBJ1-2, reads DGGITQSPKYLFRKEGQNVTLSCEQNLNHDAMYWYRQDPGQGLRLIYYSQIVNDFQKGDIAEGYSVSREKKESFPLTVTSAQKNPTAFYLCASSMGKGYGYTFGSGTRLTVV.

V gene TRBV7-3 combines with J gene TRBJ2-5; D not resolved. Germline-derived CDR1 and CDR2 are SGHTA and FQGTGA. The V end was cut by 2 bases, the J end by 4 bases, with 8 bases between. The CDR3 is made up of 13 amino acids. CDR3 in amino acids: CASSLRTGETQYF. The CDR3 region has the DNA TGTGCCAGCAGCTTACGGACGGGAGAGACCCAGTACTTC.

This CDR3 is CASSQRTGDPDTQYF. CDR3 nucleotides: TGTGCCAGCAGCCAAAGGACAGGGGATCCAGATACGCAGTATTTT. The chain joins TRBV11-2 to TRBJ2-3; 9 bases line up with TRBD1. After removal of 5 bases from V and 4 bases from J, the junction contained 7 bases not matched to a gene. This CDR3 comprises 15 residues. CDR1 and CDR2 from the germline V gene are SGHAT and FQNNGV.